The 2 T cell receptor beta chains given below trace back to one sample, sequenced in a study of T-cell reconstitution after alpha-beta-depleted transplantation in children. The TCRbeta library incorporated unique molecular identifiers. TCRdb analysed the PCR reads with MiXCR anew, one entry per CDR3 protein. In the table there are 780,000 or so distinct CDR3 sequences, around 15% of which are singletons. The sample consisted of PBMCs, mostly from graft donor cells, taken 360 days after TCRalphabeta/CD19-depleted stem cell transplant. Receptors were obtained from a male patient aged 10 to 17 who had a stem cell transplant for acute lymphoblastic leukemia, so the T cells may come from the graft donor.

The chain joins TRBV4-1 to TRBJ2-3; 12 positions match TRBD2. Germline V CDR1 and CDR2: MGHRA, YSYEKL. Unmatched junction bases numbered 13, after V lost 4 bases and J lost 8 bases. This CDR3 contains 17 residues. DNA for the CDR3: TGCGCCAGCAGCCCCCTCCTAGCGGGAGGGGGGGGCGGTACGCAGTATTTT. It is translated as CASSPLLAGGGGGTQYF.

The DNA for the CDR3 is TGCAGTGGTCCCAAGGGACTTTACAATGAGCAGTTCTTC. Protein product: CSGPKGLYNEQFF. The V gene is TRBV20-1, the J gene TRBJ2-1; possible D gene TRBD2, 6 bases. This CDR3 spans 13 amino acids. Trimming took off 7 bases at V and 4 bases at J, with 14 bases between the two ends. Germline V CDR1 and CDR2: DFQATT, SNEGSKA (reference sequence).